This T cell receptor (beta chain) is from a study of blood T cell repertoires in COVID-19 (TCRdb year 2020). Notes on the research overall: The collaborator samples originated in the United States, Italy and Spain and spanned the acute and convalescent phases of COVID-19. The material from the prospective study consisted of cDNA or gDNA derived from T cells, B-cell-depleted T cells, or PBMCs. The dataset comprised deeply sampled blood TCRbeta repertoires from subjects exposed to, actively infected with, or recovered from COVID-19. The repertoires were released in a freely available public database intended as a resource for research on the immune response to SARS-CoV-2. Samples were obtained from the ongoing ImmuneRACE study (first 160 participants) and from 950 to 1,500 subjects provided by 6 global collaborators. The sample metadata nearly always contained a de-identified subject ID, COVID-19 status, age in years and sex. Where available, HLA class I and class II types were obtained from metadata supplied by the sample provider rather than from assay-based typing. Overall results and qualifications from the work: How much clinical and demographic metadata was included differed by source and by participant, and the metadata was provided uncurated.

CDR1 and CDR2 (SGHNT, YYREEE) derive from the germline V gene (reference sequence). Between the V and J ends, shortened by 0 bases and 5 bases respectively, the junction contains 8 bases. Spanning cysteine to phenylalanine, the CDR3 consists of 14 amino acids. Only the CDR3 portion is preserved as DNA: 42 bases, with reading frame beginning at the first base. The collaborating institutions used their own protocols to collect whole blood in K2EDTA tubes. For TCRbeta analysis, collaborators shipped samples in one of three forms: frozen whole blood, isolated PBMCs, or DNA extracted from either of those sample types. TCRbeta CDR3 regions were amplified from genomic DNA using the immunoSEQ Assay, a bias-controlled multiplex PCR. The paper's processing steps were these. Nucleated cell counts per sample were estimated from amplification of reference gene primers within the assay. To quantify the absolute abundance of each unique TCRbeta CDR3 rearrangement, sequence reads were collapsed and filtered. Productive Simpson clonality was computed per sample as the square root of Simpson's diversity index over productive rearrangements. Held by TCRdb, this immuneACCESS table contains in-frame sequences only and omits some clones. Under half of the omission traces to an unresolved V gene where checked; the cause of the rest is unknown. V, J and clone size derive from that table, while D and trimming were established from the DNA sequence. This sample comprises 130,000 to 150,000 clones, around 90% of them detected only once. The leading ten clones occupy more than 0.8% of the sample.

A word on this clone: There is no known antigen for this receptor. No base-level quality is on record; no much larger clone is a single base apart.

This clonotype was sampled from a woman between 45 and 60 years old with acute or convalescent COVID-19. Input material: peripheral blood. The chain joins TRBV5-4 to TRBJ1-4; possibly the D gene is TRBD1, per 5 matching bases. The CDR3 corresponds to CASSLETVNEKLFF. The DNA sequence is TGTGCCAGCAGCTTGGAGACAGTCAATGAAAAACTGTTTTTT.